This T cell receptor beta chain was documented in a study of regulatory T cells in long-lasting Graves disease. Arm-PCR with iRepertoire HTBI primers amplified the CDR3 regions for these TCR beta libraries. TCRdb independently ran MiXCR on the multiplex PCR reads; one entry per CDR3 protein. Here the sample spans 540,000 or so distinct CDR3 sequences, approximately 13% being singletons. Remarks on this clonotype: A much larger clone lies one base from this, so it may be a read error.

The time point here: newly diagnosed GD, antithyroid drugs for less than 3 months. RNA from PBMCs was the source of the TCR library. Each of the patients was recruited from an endocrinology department situated in Xi'an, China. Germline values: CDR1 MNHEY, CDR2 SVGAGI. V trimming: 0 bases; J trimming: 6 bases; junction bases outside the gene matches: 6. The CDR3 is 15 amino acids. The data were also submitted as part of a second study, on T cells in Graves' hyperthyroidism and ophthalmopathy. That source adds: A first-round RT-PCR of the TCR CDR3 used the HTBI primer set. Blood shared most expanded thyroid clonotypes above 0.001. A 13 V-J model separated ophthalmopathy from stable hyperthyroidism.

This TCR derives from a young man with Graves disease. Sequenced material: peripheral blood mononuclear cells (PBMCs), taken at new diagnosis, from a patient treated with antithyroid drugs. This chain uses TRBV6-5 with TRBJ1-2; 8 bases fit TRBD1. CDR3 DNA sequence: TGTGCCAGCAGTTACTCCGACAGGGGTGGTCATGGCTACACCTTC. It is translated as CASSYSDRGGHGYTF.